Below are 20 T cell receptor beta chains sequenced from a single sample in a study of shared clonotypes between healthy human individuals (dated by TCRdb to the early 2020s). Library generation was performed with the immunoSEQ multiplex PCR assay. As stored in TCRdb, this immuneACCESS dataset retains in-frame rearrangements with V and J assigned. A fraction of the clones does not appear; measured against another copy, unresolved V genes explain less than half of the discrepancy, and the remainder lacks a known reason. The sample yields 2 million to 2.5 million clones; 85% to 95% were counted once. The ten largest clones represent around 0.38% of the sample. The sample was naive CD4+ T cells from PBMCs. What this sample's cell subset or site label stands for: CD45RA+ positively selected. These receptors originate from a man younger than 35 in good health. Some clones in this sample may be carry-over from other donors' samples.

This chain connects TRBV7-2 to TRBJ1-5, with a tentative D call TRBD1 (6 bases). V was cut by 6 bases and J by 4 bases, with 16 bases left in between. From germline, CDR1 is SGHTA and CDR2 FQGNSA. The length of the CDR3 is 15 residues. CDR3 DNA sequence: TGTGCCAGCAGTACTTTCAGAGGGGGAAATCAGCCCCAGCATTTT. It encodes CASSTFRGGNQPQHF.

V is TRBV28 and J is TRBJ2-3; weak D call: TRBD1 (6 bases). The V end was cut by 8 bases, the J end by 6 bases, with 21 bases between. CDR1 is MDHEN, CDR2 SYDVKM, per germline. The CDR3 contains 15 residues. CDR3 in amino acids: CASGTTGYLRDTQYF. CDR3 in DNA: TGTGCCAGCGGAACAACAGGGTACTTGCGGGATACGCAGTATTTT.

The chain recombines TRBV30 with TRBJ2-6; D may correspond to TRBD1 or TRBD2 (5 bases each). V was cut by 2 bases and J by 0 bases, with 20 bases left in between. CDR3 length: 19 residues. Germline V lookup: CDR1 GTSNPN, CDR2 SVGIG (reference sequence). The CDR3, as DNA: TGTGCCTGGAGTCCCACCCTGGGGCGGGTCCCCTCTGGGGCCAACGTCCTGACTTTC. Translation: CAWSPTLGRVPSGANVLTF.

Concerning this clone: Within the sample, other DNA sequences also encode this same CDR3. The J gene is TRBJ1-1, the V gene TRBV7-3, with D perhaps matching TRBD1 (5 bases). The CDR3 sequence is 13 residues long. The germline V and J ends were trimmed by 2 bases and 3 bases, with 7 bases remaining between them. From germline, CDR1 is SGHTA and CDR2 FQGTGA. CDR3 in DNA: TGTGCCAGCAGCTTATTAGGGGACACTGAAGCTTTCTTT. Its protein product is CASSLLGDTEAFF.

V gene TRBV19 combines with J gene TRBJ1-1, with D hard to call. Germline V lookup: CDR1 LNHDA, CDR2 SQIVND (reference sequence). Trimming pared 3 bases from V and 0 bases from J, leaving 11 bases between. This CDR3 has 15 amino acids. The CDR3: CASSIRQRLNTEAFF. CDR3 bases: TGTGCCAGTAGTATCCGTCAAAGACTGAACACTGAAGCTTTCTTT.

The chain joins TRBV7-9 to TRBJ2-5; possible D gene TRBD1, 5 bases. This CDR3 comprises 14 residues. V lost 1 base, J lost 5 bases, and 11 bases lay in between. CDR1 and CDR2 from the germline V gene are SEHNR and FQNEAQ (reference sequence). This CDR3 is CASSLVMGLETQYF. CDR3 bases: TGTGCCAGCAGCTTAGTTATGGGGCTCGAGACCCAGTACTTC.

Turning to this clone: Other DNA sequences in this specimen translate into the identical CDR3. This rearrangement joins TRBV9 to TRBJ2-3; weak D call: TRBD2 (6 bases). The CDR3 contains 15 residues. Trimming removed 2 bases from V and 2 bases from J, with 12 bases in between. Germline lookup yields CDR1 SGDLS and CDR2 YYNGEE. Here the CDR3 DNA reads TGTGCCAGCAGCGTTCCCGGGACTGCCACAGATACGCAGTATTTT. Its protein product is CASSVPGTATDTQYF.

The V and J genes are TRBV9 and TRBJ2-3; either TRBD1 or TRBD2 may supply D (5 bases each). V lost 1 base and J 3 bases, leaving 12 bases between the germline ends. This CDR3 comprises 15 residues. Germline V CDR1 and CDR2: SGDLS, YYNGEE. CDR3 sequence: CASSVLRGSTDTQYF. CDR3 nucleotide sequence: TGTGCCAGCAGCGTACTGAGGGGCTCTACAGATACGCAGTATTTT.

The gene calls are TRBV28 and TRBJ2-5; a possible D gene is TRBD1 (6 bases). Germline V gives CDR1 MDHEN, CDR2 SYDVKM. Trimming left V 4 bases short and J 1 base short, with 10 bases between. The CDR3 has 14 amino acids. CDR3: CASSSTGFQETQYF. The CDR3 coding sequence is TGTGCCAGCAGTTCAACAGGGTTCCAAGAGACCCAGTACTTC.

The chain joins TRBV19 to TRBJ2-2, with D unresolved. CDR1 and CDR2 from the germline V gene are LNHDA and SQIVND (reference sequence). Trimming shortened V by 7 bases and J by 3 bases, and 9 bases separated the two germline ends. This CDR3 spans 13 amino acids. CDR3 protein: CASIGGYTGELFF. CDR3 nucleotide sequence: TGTGCCAGTATCGGTGGCTACACCGGGGAGCTGTTTTTT.

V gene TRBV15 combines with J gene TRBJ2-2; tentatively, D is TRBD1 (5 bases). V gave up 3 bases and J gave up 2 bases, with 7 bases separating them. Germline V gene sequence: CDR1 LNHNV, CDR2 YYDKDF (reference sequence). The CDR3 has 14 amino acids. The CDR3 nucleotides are TGTGCCACCAGCAGGGGGCTCAACACCGGGGAGCTGTTTTTT. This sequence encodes CATSRGLNTGELFF.

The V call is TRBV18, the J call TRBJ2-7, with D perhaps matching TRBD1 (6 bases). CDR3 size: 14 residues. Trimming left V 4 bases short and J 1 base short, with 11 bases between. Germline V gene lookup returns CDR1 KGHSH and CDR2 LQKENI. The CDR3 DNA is TGTGCCAGCTCACTGGACAGTCAGTCCTACGAGCAGTACTTC. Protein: CASSLDSQSYEQYF.

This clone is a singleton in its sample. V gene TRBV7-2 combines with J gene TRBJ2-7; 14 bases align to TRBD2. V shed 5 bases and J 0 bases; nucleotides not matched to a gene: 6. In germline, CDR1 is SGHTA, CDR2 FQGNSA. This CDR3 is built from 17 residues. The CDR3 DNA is TGTGCCAGCAGCCGGACTAGCGGGAGGCAATTCTCCTACGAGCAGTACTTC. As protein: CASSRTSGRQFSYEQYF.

The CDR3 nucleotides are TGTGCCAGCAGCCTACCCTGGGAAAGCACTGAAGCTTTCTTT. It yields the protein CASSLPWESTEAFF. The rearrangement joins TRBV28 to TRBJ1-1; D gene unclear. The CDR3 contains 14 residues. Trimming cost V 6 bases and J 4 bases, with 15 bases left between them. Germline loops: CDR1 MDHEN, CDR2 SYDVKM.

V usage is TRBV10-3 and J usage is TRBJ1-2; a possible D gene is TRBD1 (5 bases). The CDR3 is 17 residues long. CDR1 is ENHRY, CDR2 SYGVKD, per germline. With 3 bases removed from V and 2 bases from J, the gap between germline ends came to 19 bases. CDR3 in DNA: TGTGCCATCAGTGACCCCAGGGTTCGGGGGGGGAACTATGGCTACACCTTC. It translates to CAISDPRVRGGNYGYTF.

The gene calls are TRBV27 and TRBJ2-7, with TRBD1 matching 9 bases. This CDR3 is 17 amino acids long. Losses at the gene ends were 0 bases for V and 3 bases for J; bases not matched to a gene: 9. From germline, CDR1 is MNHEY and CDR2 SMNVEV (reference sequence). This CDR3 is CASSLSRDRVKFYEQYF. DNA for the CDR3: TGTGCCAGCAGTTTATCACGGGACAGGGTAAAATTCTACGAGCAGTACTTC.

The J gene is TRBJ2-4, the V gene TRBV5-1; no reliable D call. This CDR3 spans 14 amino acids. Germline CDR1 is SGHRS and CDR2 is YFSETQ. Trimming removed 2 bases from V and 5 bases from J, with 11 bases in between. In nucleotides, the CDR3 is TGCGCCAGCAGCTTCCGAAGCAACGAAAACATTCAGTACTTC. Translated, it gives CASSFRSNENIQYF. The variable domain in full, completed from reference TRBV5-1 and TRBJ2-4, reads KAGVTQTPRYLIKTRGQQVTLSCSPISGHRSVSWYQQTPGQGLQFLFEYFSETQRNKGNFPGRFSGRQFSNSRSEMNVSTLELGDSALYLCASSFRSNENIQYFGAGTRLSVL.

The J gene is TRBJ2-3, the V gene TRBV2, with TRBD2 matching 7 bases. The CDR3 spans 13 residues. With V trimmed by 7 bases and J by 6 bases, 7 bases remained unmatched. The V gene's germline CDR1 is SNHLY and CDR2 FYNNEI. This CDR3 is CASIGGEWDTQYF. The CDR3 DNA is TGTGCCAGCATTGGGGGGGAGTGGGATACGCAGTATTTT. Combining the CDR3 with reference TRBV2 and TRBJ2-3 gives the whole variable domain EPEVTQTPSHQVTQMGQEVILRCVPISNHLYFYWYRQILGQKVEFLVSFYNNEISEKSEIFDDQFSVERPDGSNFTLKIRSTKLEDSAMYFCASIGGEWDTQYFGPGTRLTVL.

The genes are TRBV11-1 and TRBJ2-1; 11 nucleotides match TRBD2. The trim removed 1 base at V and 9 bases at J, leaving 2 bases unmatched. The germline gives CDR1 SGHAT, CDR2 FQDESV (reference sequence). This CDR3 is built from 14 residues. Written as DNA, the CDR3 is TGTGCCAGCAGCTTAGTACTAGCGGGAGCTGAGCAGTTCTTC. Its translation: CASSLVLAGAEQFF.

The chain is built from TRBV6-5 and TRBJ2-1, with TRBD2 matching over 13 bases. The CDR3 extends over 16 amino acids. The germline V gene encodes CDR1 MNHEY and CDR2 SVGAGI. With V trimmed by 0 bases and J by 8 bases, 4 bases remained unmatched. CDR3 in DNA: TGTGCCAGCAGTTACTCCGGGACTAGCGGGATCGATGAGCAGTTCTTC. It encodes CASSYSGTSGIDEQFF.